This passage covers 27 T cell receptor beta chains from one sample sequenced in a study of PD-1 blockade in classical Hodgkin lymphoma. Time point in this sample: cycle 4 day 1 (C4D1), after more than five weeks of nivolumab. No patient escaped relapse after autologous stem cell transplantation, and brentuximab vedotin exposure varied. Assay: immunoSEQ multiplex PCR; the TCRdb copy retains only in-frame clones and omits some. The table has about 96,000 clones, 90% to 95% seen once. Here the sequenced sample was peripheral blood mononuclear cells (PBMCs), taken before the fourth cycle of nivolumab. The receptors come from a human donor with classical Hodgkin lymphoma.

The table lists this clone with a count of one. The gene calls are TRBV7-2 and TRBJ1-2; TRBD1 matches 7 bases. The CDR3 length is 16 residues. With 2 bases clipped from V and 7 bases from J, the junction kept 13 bases outside the gene matches. The germline CDR1 and CDR2 sequences are SGHTA and FQGNSA. The CDR3 loop is CASSLSETGKGGGYTF. Here the CDR3 DNA reads TGTGCCAGCAGCTTATCTGAGACAGGGAAAGGTGGTGGCTACACCTTC.

The gene calls are TRBV28 and TRBJ1-1; 9 nucleotides agree with TRBD1. Germline V gene sequence: CDR1 MDHEN, CDR2 SYDVKM. The CDR3 is made up of 14 amino acids. Trimming took 3 bases from V and 3 from J; bases not matched to a gene: 2. The CDR3: CASSFRTGDTEAFF. In DNA, the CDR3 is TGTGCCAGCAGTTTCCGGACAGGGGACACTGAAGCTTTCTTT.

V usage is TRBV19 and J usage is TRBJ2-1; D gene ambiguous. The V end was cut by 3 bases, the J end by 5 bases, with 8 bases between. This CDR3 has 13 amino acids. Germline lookup yields CDR1 LNHDA and CDR2 SQIVND (reference sequence). As DNA, the CDR3 is TGTGCCAGTAGTATGGGCGTGAACAATGAGCAGTTCTTC. It translates to CASSMGVNNEQFF.

This chain joins TRBV11-2 and TRBJ2-7; TRBD2 matches 7 bases. In germline, CDR1 is SGHAT, CDR2 FQNNGV. The length of the CDR3 is 14 residues. The J segment lost 0 bases and the V segment lost 4 bases, leaving 3 bases of the junction unmatched. Here the CDR3 reads CASSSRTSSYEQYF. As DNA, the CDR3 is TGTGCCAGCAGCTCCCGGACTAGCTCCTACGAGCAGTACTTC.

The J gene is TRBJ1-2, the V gene TRBV9; TRBD1 matches 8 bases. Germline V lookup: CDR1 SGDLS, CDR2 YYNGEE. This CDR3 spans 15 amino acids. Trimming at V came to 0 bases and at J to 4 bases, leaving 5 bases not matched to a gene. This CDR3 reads CASSVVGGQVYGYTF. In nucleotides, the CDR3 is TGTGCCAGCAGCGTAGTGGGGGGACAGGTCTATGGCTACACCTTC.

This clone has just one count. This rearrangement joins TRBV6-1 to TRBJ2-6; D call uncertain. The V end lost 2 bases, the J end lost 0 bases, and 17 bases lay between the germline ends. From germline, CDR1 is MNHNS and CDR2 SASEGT. The CDR3 spans 19 residues. The CDR3 is CASSEFGDAVVSGANVLTF. CDR3 DNA sequence: TGTGCCAGCAGTGAATTCGGTGACGCGGTAGTCTCTGGGGCCAACGTCCTGACTTTC.

The V and J genes are TRBV6-5 and TRBJ1-2; possible D gene TRBD1, 5 bases. The V and J ends lost 11 bases and 6 bases respectively, with 13 bases between them. The V gene's germline CDR1 is MNHEY and CDR2 SVGAGI. The CDR3 spans 11 residues. This CDR3 reads CAGRQGDGYTF. CDR3 nucleotides: TGTGCCGGACGTCAGGGAGATGGCTACACCTTC.

This chain connects TRBV7-8 to TRBJ1-2; 8 bases match TRBD1. The CDR3 contains 18 residues. Germline lookup yields CDR1 SGHVS and CDR2 FQNEAQ. V lost 5 bases to trimming and J lost 4 bases; unmatched junction nucleotides: 18. The DNA for the CDR3 is TGTGCCAGCAGCGAGACGGAGACAGGGGTTTTGTTCGCCTATGGCTACACCTTC. This encodes CASSETETGVLFAYGYTF.

This clone was counted once. This chain uses TRBV29-1 with TRBJ2-3; 9 nucleotides align to TRBD1. The CDR3 sequence is 15 residues long. CDR1 is SQVTM and CDR2 is ANQGSEA in the germline V gene. V dropped 4 bases and J dropped 1; count of bases not matched to a gene: 6. The CDR3 here is CSVAPGTGRTDTQYF. DNA for the CDR3: TGCAGCGTTGCCCCCGGGACAGGGCGCACAGATACGCAGTATTTT.

The chain couples TRBV7-9 to TRBJ2-7; possibly TRBD1 or TRBD2 for D (6 bases each). CDR3 length: 13 residues. The germline CDR1 and CDR2 sequences are SEHNR and FQNEAQ (reference sequence). Between the trimmed V and J ends, which lost 6 bases and 1 base, there was a span of 10 bases. In nucleotides, the CDR3 is TGTGCCAGCAGGCGGGACAATTCCTACGAGCAGTACTTC. Residues: CASRRDNSYEQYF. The full variable domain, completed using reference TRBV7-9 and TRBJ2-7, is DTGVSQNPRHKITKRGQNVTFRCDPISEHNRLYWYRQTLGQGPEFLTYFQNEAQLEKSRLLSDRFSAERPKGSFSTLEIQRTEQGDSAMYLCASRRDNSYEQYFGPGTRLTVT.

V is TRBV18 and J is TRBJ1-3, with D possibly TRBD1 on 6 matching bases. V lost 2 bases and J 2 bases, leaving 10 bases between the germline ends. The CDR3 has 15 residues. Germline CDR1 KGHSH, CDR2 LQKENI. The CDR3 region is CASSPGGATGNTIYF. In DNA form, the CDR3 reads TGTGCCAGCTCACCAGGGGGGGCGACTGGAAACACCATATATTTT.

The chain is built from TRBV5-1 and TRBJ2-1, with 12 bases identical to TRBD2. The trim removed 1 base at V and 10 bases at J, leaving 15 bases unmatched. Germline CDR1 SGHRS, CDR2 YFSETQ. The CDR3 consists of 18 residues. CDR3 coding DNA: TGCGCCAGCAGCTTGTCTTCGGCGATGACTAGCGGGAGAAGCGAGCAGTTCTTC. It translates to CASSLSSAMTSGRSEQFF.

CDR3 DNA: TGTGCCAGCAGCTTAAGGAGGCGTGAGGGTGATTCACCCCTCCACTTT. The encoded protein is CASSLRRREGDSPLHF. The chain links TRBV7-6 to TRBJ1-6, with no clear D. V was cut by 2 bases and J by 8 bases, with 16 bases left in between. Per the germline V gene, CDR1 is SGHVS and CDR2 is FNYEAQ. This CDR3 has 16 amino acids.

V gene TRBV5-6 combines with J gene TRBJ2-7, with D maybe TRBD1 (5 bases). Germline lookup yields CDR1 SGHDT and CDR2 YYEEEE. The CDR3 loop spans 14 amino acids. With 6 bases removed from V and 2 bases from J, the gap between germline ends came to 15 bases. The CDR3 spells CASTSQGRPYEQYF. CDR3 DNA sequence: TGTGCCAGCACCTCGCAGGGTAGGCCCTACGAGCAGTACTTC.

This chain uses TRBV30 with TRBJ2-5, with unresolved D. The CDR3 length is 11 residues. Germline values: CDR1 GTSNPN, CDR2 SVGIG (reference sequence). V gave up 1 base and J gave up 3 bases, with 3 bases separating them. The CDR3 DNA sequence: TGTGCCTGGAGTGCAGAAGAGACCCAGTACTTC. This gives the protein CAWSAEETQYF.

The rearrangement uses TRBV30 and TRBJ2-3; perhaps TRBD1 as D (6 bases). Trimming pared 0 bases from V and 1 base from J, leaving 14 bases between. The CDR3 runs to 16 residues. The V gene's germline CDR1 is GTSNPN and CDR2 SVGIG (reference sequence). The CDR3 DNA is TGTGCCTGGAGTGTGGCACAGGGACCGGGCACAGATACGCAGTATTTT. It specifies CAWSVAQGPGTDTQYF.

The chain joins TRBV7-2 to TRBJ1-5; D is unclear. This CDR3 is 15 amino acids long. Germline V gives CDR1 SGHTA, CDR2 FQGNSA. V was trimmed by 4 bases and J by 0 bases, leaving 10 bases between them. DNA of the CDR3: TGTGCCAGCAGCTCTTCAGTGTATAGCAATCAGCCCCAGCATTTT. Amino acid sequence: CASSSSVYSNQPQHF. The full variable domain, in which reference TRBV7-2 and TRBJ1-5 provide the parts outside the CDR3, is GAGVSQSPSNKVTEKGKDVELRCDPISGHTALYWYRQSLGQGLEFLIYFQGNSAPDKSGLPSDRFSAERTGGSVSTLTIQRTQQEDSAVYLCASSSSVYSNQPQHFGDGTRLSIL.

The J gene is TRBJ2-1, the V gene TRBV4-2; no definite D call. The CDR3 is 13 amino acids. Deletions cut 3 bases from V and 3 bases from J, with 6 bases between. Germline V gives CDR1 LGHNA, CDR2 YNFKEQ. CDR3 region: CASSQLRYNEQFF. The DNA of the CDR3 is TGTGCCAGCAGCCAGTTACGCTACAATGAGCAGTTCTTC.

This clone appeared a single time. The rearrangement uses TRBV28 and TRBJ1-1; 8 nucleotides align to TRBD1. The ends lost 4 bases at V and 3 bases at J; junction bases unmatched: 4. The germline gives CDR1 MDHEN, CDR2 SYDVKM. The length of the CDR3 is 14 residues. The CDR3 coding sequence is TGTGCCAGCAGTTCAGGGGGCCCGGACACTGAAGCTTTCTTT. It yields the protein CASSSGGPDTEAFF. Complete variable domain (other parts from reference TRBV28 and TRBJ1-1): DVKVTQSSRYLVKRTGEKVFLECVQDMDHENMFWYRQDPGLGLRLIYFSYDVKMKEKGDIPEGYSVSREKKERFSLILESASTNQTSMYLCASSSGGPDTEAFFGQGTRLTVV.

The chain carries TRBV18 and TRBJ1-4; 11 bases match TRBD1. V gave up 0 bases and J gave up 8 bases; unmatched junction bases: 5. Germline assignment: CDR1 KGHSH and CDR2 LQKENI. The CDR3 runs to 16 residues. CDR3 coding DNA: TGTGCCAGCTCACCACCGCGCGGACAGGGGGCGGAAAAACTGTTTTTT. Translation gives CASSPPRGQGAEKLFF. Looking up the rest from reference TRBV18 and TRBJ1-4 gives the full variable domain: NAGVMQNPRHLVRRRGQEARLRCSPMKGHSHVYWYRQLPEEGLKFMVYLQKENIIDESGMPKERFSAEFPKEGPSILRIQQVVRGDSAAYFCASSPPRGQGAEKLFFGSGTQLSVL.

The V and J genes are TRBV5-1 and TRBJ2-7; 7 positions agree with TRBD1. The CDR3 extends over 13 amino acids. Germline CDR1 and CDR2: SGHRS and YFSETQ. Losses at the gene ends were 7 bases for V and 4 bases for J; bases not matched to a gene: 8. This CDR3 reads CASRRDSGYEQYF. In DNA, the CDR3 is TGCGCCAGCCGCCGGGACAGTGGTTACGAGCAGTACTTC.

This chain joins TRBV5-1 and TRBJ2-7; possible D gene TRBD1, 5 bases. V shed 5 bases and J shed 2 bases, with 17 bases lying between them. The CDR3 is 15 amino acids. Germline CDR1 is SGHRS and CDR2 is YFSETQ. The CDR3 sequence is CASSYGPGAPYEQYF. In nucleotides, the CDR3 is TGCGCCAGCAGTTATGGTCCTGGGGCACCCTACGAGCAGTACTTC.

V gene TRBV27 combines with J gene TRBJ2-2; 11 positions agree with TRBD1. V lost 3 bases and J lost 0; bases outside the gene matches: 6. The germline CDR1 and CDR2 sequences are MNHEY and SMNVEV (reference sequence). The CDR3 has 18 residues. The CDR3 reads CASSLRTGGYANTGELFF. As DNA, the CDR3 is TGTGCCAGCAGTTTGAGGACAGGGGGCTACGCGAACACCGGGGAGCTGTTTTTT.

CDR3 loop: CASSVMNTGELFF. The CDR3 nucleotides read TGTGCCAGCAGCGTTATGAACACCGGGGAGCTGTTTTTT. The chain is built from TRBV9 and TRBJ2-2, with unresolved D. Trimming removed 2 bases at V and 1 base at J, with 3 bases between. The CDR3 is 13 residues long. Germline values: CDR1 SGDLS, CDR2 YYNGEE.

The chain carries TRBV9 and TRBJ2-7, with 13 nucleotides matching TRBD2. The CDR3 totals 15 residues. Germline V CDR1 and CDR2: SGDLS, YYNGEE. Losses at the gene ends were 0 bases for V and 4 bases for J; bases not matched to a gene: 1. CDR3 DNA sequence: TGTGCCAGCAGCGTAGGGACTAGCGGGAGATACGAGCAGTACTTC. Protein: CASSVGTSGRYEQYF.

The chain carries TRBV7-3 and TRBJ1-1, with D tentatively TRBD1 (5 bases). Germline V gene lookup returns CDR1 SGHTA and CDR2 FQGTGA. V was pared by 3 bases and J by 8 bases, with 19 bases between. The CDR3 has 15 amino acids. The CDR3 region has the DNA TGTGCCAGCAGCTTTAGTGGCTCGGGACGGGGAGAAGCTTTCTTT. Translating gives CASSFSGSGRGEAFF.

The chain employs TRBV5-1 and TRBJ1-1; D remains unclear. The CDR3 totals 12 residues. The ends were cut back, 0 bases at V and 5 bases at J, with 5 bases in the middle. CDR1 is SGHRS and CDR2 is YFSETQ in the germline V gene. Here the CDR3 reads CASSLDVTEAFF. CDR3 nucleotides: TGCGCCAGCAGCTTGGATGTTACTGAAGCTTTCTTT.